This T cell receptor beta chain was recovered during a study of technical replicates of blood from several donors (dated by TCRdb to the late 2010s). As concerns this clone: No cognate antigen has been identified for it. The input lacks base qualities; no much larger clone sits a single base away.

The receptor library was made with the immunoSEQ multiplex PCR assay. TCRdb limited this immuneACCESS table to in-frame rearrangements with V and J called. A share of clones is missing; checked studies link under half to unresolved V genes, and the rest is unexplained. For this sample there are tens of thousands of clones; just under 95% appear just once. Of the sample, 0.2% to 0.3% falls within the top ten clones. Its CDR3 holds 13 amino acids, cysteine through phenylalanine. Only the CDR3 DNA stays, 39 bases, in frame from base 1. Via the germline V gene, CDR1 is MNHNS and CDR2 SASEGT. The V end loses 11 bases and the J end loses 0 bases, and a stretch of 11 bases separates them.

The receptor was isolated from a human donor in good health. Here the chain combines TRBV6-1 and TRBJ1-5; the D segment could be TRBD1, given 5 matching bases. The sample consisted of T cells isolated from PBMCs. CDR3 reads: CAGHGASNQPQHF. At the DNA level, the sequence is TGTGCCGGTCATGGGGCTAGCAATCAGCCCCAGCATTTT.